This T cell receptor (beta chain) was recovered during a study of tumor and adjacent non-tumor tissue in lung cancer. TCRbeta libraries were built with three rounds of nested PCR, modified from ARM-PCR. TCRdb redid the calling of the multiplex PCR reads with MiXCR, one entry per CDR3 protein. Altogether about 98,000 distinct CDR3 sequences are present, around three quarters being singletons, with the ten largest covering around 30%. The CDR3 sequence is 17 residues long. The V gene's germline CDR1 is MGHRA and CDR2 YSYEKL. This sample's RNA came from whole unsorted tissue. The normal lung tissue was taken more than 3 cm from the tumor edge. Concerning this clonotype itself: One end of the junction varies from germline; a read error may be responsible.

Sample: distant non-tumor lung tissue. The clonotype was recovered from a man in his 60s with small cell lung cancer. This sequence joins TRBV4-1 and TRBJ2-2; 9 nucleotides align to TRBD2. The CDR3 sequence: CASSSRTSETNIGKLFF. The DNA for the CDR3 is TGCGCCAGCAGCTCCCGGACTAGCGAGACGAACATCGGGAAGCTGTTTTTT.